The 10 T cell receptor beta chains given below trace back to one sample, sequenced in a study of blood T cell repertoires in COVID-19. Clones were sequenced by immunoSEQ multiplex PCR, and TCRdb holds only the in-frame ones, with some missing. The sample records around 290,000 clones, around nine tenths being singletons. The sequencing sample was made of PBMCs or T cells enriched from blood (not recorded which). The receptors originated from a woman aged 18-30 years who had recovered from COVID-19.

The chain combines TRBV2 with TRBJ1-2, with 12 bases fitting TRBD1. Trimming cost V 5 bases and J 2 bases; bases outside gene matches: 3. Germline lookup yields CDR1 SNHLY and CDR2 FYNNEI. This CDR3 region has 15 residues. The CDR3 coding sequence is TGTGCCAGCAGTCGGGACAGGGGGCTGAACTATGGCTACACCTTC. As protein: CASSRDRGLNYGYTF.

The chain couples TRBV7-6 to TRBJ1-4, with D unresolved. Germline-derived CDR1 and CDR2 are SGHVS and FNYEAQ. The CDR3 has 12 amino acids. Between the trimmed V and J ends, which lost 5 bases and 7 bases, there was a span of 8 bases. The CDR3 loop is CASSLLSEKLFF. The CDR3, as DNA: TGTGCCAGCAGCCTACTAAGTGAAAAACTGTTTTTT.

Written as DNA, the CDR3 is TGTGCCAGCAGCTTATCGGGACAGGAAGCTTTCTTT. Translation gives CASSLSGQEAFF. The chain combines TRBV7-6 with TRBJ1-1; 7 bases line up with TRBD1. Germline V gene data show CDR1 as SGHVS and CDR2 as FNYEAQ. The CDR3 extends over 12 amino acids. Losses at the gene ends were 2 bases for V and 8 bases for J; bases not matched to a gene: 2.

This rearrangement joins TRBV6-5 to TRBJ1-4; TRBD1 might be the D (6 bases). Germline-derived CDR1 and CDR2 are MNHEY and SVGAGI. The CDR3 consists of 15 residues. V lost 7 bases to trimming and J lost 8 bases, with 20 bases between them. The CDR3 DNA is TGTGCCAGCATTTCTAACAGGGTGTCAGACGAAAAACTGTTTTTT. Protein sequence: CASISNRVSDEKLFF.

CDR3 sequence reads: CSASTQGRGPLGNEQFF. The CDR3 DNA follows: TGCAGTGCTAGTACCCAGGGGCGGGGGCCCTTGGGCAATGAGCAGTTCTTC. The chain combines TRBV20-1 with TRBJ2-1; TRBD2 is a possible D gene (7 bases). Trimming cost V 3 bases and J 6 bases, with 24 bases left between them. Germline V gives CDR1 DFQATT, CDR2 SNEGSKA (reference sequence). The CDR3 loop spans 17 amino acids.

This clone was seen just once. CDR3 sequence (DNA): TGCAGCGTTGAAAAGAACAGAGTGAACACTGAAGCTTTCTTT. Translating gives CSVEKNRVNTEAFF. The V gene is TRBV29-1, the J gene TRBJ1-1; D is ambiguous. Looked up from germline, CDR1 is SQVTM and CDR2 is ANQGSEA. The CDR3 runs to 14 residues. The germline V and J ends were trimmed by 2 bases and 0 bases, with 10 bases remaining between them.

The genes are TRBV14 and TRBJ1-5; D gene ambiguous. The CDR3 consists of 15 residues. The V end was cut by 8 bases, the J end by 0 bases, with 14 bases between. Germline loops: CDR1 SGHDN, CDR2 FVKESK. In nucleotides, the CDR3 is TGTGCCAGCCCCAAAGCGGAGAGTAGCAATCAGCCCCAGCATTTT. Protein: CASPKAESSNQPQHF.

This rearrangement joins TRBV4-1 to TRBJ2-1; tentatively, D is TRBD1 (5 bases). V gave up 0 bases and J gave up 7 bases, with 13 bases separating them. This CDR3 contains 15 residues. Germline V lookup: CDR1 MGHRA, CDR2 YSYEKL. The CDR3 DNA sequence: TGCGCCAGCAGCCAAGACGGCAGGGCCGGGAATGAGCAGTTCTTC. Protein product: CASSQDGRAGNEQFF.

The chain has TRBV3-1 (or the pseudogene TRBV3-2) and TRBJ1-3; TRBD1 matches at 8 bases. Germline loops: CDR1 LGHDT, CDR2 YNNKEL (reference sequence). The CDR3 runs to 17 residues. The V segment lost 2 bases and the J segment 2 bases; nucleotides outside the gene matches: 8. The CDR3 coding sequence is TGTGCCAGCAGCCAACCTCAGGGGGCTGAGACTGGAAACACCATATATTTT. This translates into CASSQPQGAETGNTIYF.

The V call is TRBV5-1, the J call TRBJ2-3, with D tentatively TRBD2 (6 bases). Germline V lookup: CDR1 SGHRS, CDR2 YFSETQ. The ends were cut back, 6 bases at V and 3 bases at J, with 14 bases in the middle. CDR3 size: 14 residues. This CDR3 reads CASKRVGLTDTQYF. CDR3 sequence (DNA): TGCGCCAGCAAGCGGGTCGGCCTAACAGATACGCAGTATTTT.